These 21 T cell receptor beta chains came from one sample sequenced in a study of T-cell memory formation after mild COVID-19. MiXCR was run by TCRdb on the 5' RACE reads, yielding one entry per CDR3 protein. The sample lists about 360,000 distinct CDR3 sequences; around 14% were seen once. Sequencing was performed on PBMCs or a T cell subset sorted from them (not recorded which). All receptors come from a man younger than 35 who had mild COVID-19 (a few samples of this study predate the infection). Cell type and time point are not known.

CDR3 DNA sequence: TGTGCCAGCAGTTCCCCGACAAGACCAAATACGCAGTATTTT. Its protein product is CASSSPTRPNTQYF. The rearrangement uses TRBV28 and TRBJ2-3; D is unresolved. Trimming removed 4 bases at V and 7 bases at J, with 15 bases between. CDR1 and CDR2 from the germline V gene are MDHEN and SYDVKM. This CDR3 has 14 amino acids.

The chain uses TRBV7-6 and TRBJ2-3; 8 bases map to TRBD1. The V gene end was trimmed by 1 base and the J gene end by 3 bases; junction bases not matched to a gene: 6. There are 16 residues in the CDR3. Germline CDR1 is SGHVS and CDR2 is FNYEAQ. The DNA for the CDR3 is TGTGCCAGCAGCTTAGGAGGGACAGGTGTAACAGATACGCAGTATTTT. As protein: CASSLGGTGVTDTQYF.

The chain links TRBV7-6 to TRBJ1-2; weak D call: TRBD1 (5 bases). CDR3 length: 14 amino acids. Per germline, CDR1 SGHVS and CDR2 FNYEAQ. The V end was cut by 5 bases, the J end by 4 bases, with 14 bases between. The CDR3 loop is CASSRGKGPYGYTF. CDR3 in DNA: TGTGCCAGCAGCAGAGGCAAGGGACCCTATGGCTACACCTTC. The full variable domain, in which reference TRBV7-6 and TRBJ1-2 provide the parts outside the CDR3, is GAGVSQSPRYKVTKRGQDVALRCDPISGHVSLYWYRQALGQGPEFLTYFNYEAQQDKSGLPNDRFSAERPEGSISTLTIQRTEQRDSAMYRCASSRGKGPYGYTFGSGTRLTVV.

This clonotype was recorded at least ten times. The chain couples TRBV12-3 or TRBV12-4 to TRBJ2-1; no firm D call. The CDR3 runs to 14 residues. Trimming shortened V by 5 bases and J by 0 bases, and 8 bases separated the two germline ends. The CDR3 sequence is CASSQASSYNEQFF. The DNA of the CDR3 is TGTGCCAGCAGTCAAGCAAGCTCCTACAATGAGCAGTTCTTC.

This clonotype was observed a handful of times. The chain employs TRBV6-2 or TRBV6-3 and TRBJ1-5; a weak D match, TRBD1 (6 bases). From germline, CDR1 is MNHEY and CDR2 SVGEGT. With 5 bases removed from V and 4 bases from J, the gap between germline ends came to 15 bases. There are 15 residues in the CDR3. CDR3 sequence (DNA): TGTGCCAGCAGTGACCCTCAAGGGGGGAATCAGCCCCAGCATTTT. It encodes CASSDPQGGNQPQHF.

J is TRBJ2-1 and V is TRBV30, with D unclear. This CDR3 comprises 12 residues. V was clipped by 3 bases and J by 5 bases, with 8 bases between them. In germline, CDR1 is GTSNPN, CDR2 SVGIG (reference sequence). The CDR3 protein is CAWSRPDNEQFF. In DNA, the CDR3 is TGTGCCTGGAGCCGGCCGGACAATGAGCAGTTCTTC.

This clonotype has just a few counts. The chain recombines TRBV28 with TRBJ1-1; weak D call: TRBD1 (5 bases). This CDR3 contains 14 residues. Germline lookup yields CDR1 MDHEN and CDR2 SYDVKM. Trimming shortened V by 6 bases and J by 5 bases, and 16 bases separated the two germline ends. The CDR3 here is CASRPGQSRTEAFF. CDR3 coding DNA: TGTGCCAGCAGACCAGGGCAGTCGAGGACTGAAGCTTTCTTT.

The genes are TRBV4-1 and TRBJ2-2, with 8 bases lining up with TRBD1. In germline, CDR1 is MGHRA, CDR2 YSYEKL. V lost 2 bases and J lost 4; bases outside the gene matches: 6. The CDR3 contains 16 residues. DNA for the CDR3: TGCGCCAGCAGCCAACAGGACAGGGTGATCACCGGGGAGCTGTTTTTT. Its protein is CASSQQDRVITGELFF.

This clonotype was seen more than once but under ten times. This sequence joins TRBV4-1 and TRBJ1-5; D is undetermined. V lost 1 base, J lost 7 bases, and 8 bases lay in between. The CDR3 extends over 13 amino acids. CDR1 MGHRA and CDR2 YSYEKL come from the germline V gene. The CDR3 DNA reads TGCGCCAGCAGCCAAGTTTTTCGGCAGCCCCAGCATTTT. It translates to CASSQVFRQPQHF.

This clonotype appeared a single time. The chain carries TRBV18 and TRBJ2-5; D possibly corresponds to TRBD1 (6 bases). The CDR3 consists of 16 residues. The V and J ends lost 3 bases and 5 bases respectively, with 19 bases between them. Germline loops: CDR1 KGHSH, CDR2 LQKENI. The CDR3 reads CASSPPTGISAETQYF. As DNA, the CDR3 is TGTGCCAGCTCACCGCCGACAGGAATATCGGCGGAGACCCAGTACTTC.

The rearrangement links TRBV4-3 to TRBJ2-1, with D perhaps matching TRBD2 (5 bases). The V and J ends lost 1 base and 4 bases respectively, with 11 bases between them. The CDR3 runs to 15 residues. In germline, CDR1 is LGHNA, CDR2 YSLEER. In nucleotides, the CDR3 is TGCGCCAGCAGCCAAGGGACTCCAGCATACAATGAGCAGTTCTTC. This codes for CASSQGTPAYNEQFF.

Ten or more counts support this clonotype. A junction boundary mismatches the germline segment, possibly from a read error. The V gene is TRBV5-1, the J gene TRBJ1-5, with D possibly being TRBD1 (5 bases). The CDR3 covers 14 residues. Germline values: CDR1 SGHRS, CDR2 YFSETQ. CDR3 residues: CASSLAGGSQPQHF. For the CDR3, the DNA is TGCGCCAGCAGTTTGGCTGGGGGTAGTCAGCCCCAGCATTTT.

The chain joins TRBV20-1 to TRBJ2-2; weak D call: TRBD2 (7 bases). CDR1 is DFQATT and CDR2 is SNEGSKA in the germline V gene (reference sequence). V gave up 0 bases and J gave up 6 bases, with 14 bases separating them. The CDR3 is made up of 15 amino acids. CDR3 sequence reads: CSARDPQGRAGELFF. The CDR3 nucleotides are TGCAGTGCTAGAGATCCTCAGGGGAGGGCCGGGGAGCTGTTTTTT.

The rearrangement uses TRBV11-3 and TRBJ2-2, with 7 bases identical to TRBD2. The CDR3 is 13 amino acids. Losses at the gene ends were 5 bases for V and 7 bases for J; bases not matched to a gene: 4. Germline V CDR1 and CDR2: SGHNT, YENEEA. CDR3 loop: CASSQREGGELFF. DNA of the CDR3: TGTGCCAGCAGCCAAAGGGAGGGCGGGGAGCTGTTTTTT.

This clonotype was recorded at least ten times. V usage is TRBV5-1 and J usage is TRBJ1-2, with D unclear. The CDR3 totals 14 residues. Germline V gene sequence: CDR1 SGHRS, CDR2 YFSETQ. V gave up 0 bases and J gave up 4 bases, with 10 bases separating them. CDR3 region: CASSLGGRLYGYTF. The CDR3 nucleotides read TGCGCCAGCAGCTTGGGAGGCAGACTCTATGGCTACACCTTC.

This clonotype was picked up a small number of times. The chain has TRBV6-5 and TRBJ2-2; D is perhaps TRBD1 (5 bases). Deletions cut 0 bases from V and 4 bases from J, with 18 bases between. Germline CDR1 MNHEY, CDR2 SVGAGI. The CDR3 has 18 residues. The CDR3 DNA reads as TGTGCCAGCAGTTACTCTTCGTCTGCAGGGCCCCGCACCGGGGAGCTGTTTTTT. Translating gives CASSYSSSAGPRTGELFF.

This clonotype was recorded at least ten times. The rearrangement uses TRBV11-2 and TRBJ2-1, with D unresolved. The CDR3 spans 14 residues. The V end lost 5 bases, the J end lost 4 bases, and 12 bases lay between the germline ends. Germline CDR1 and CDR2: SGHAT and FQNNGV. In DNA form, the CDR3 reads TGTGCCAGCAGCATGAGTCCCGGATACAATGAGCAGTTCTTC. Translating it yields CASSMSPGYNEQFF.

V usage is TRBV10-3 and J usage is TRBJ1-3; possibly TRBD1 for D (6 bases). CDR1 ENHRY and CDR2 SYGVKD come from the germline V gene. Between the trimmed V and J ends, which lost 6 bases and 0 bases, there was a span of 27 bases. The length of the CDR3 is 20 residues. CDR3 amino acids: CAISDLNARGRGFSGNTIYF. The CDR3, as DNA: TGTGCCATCAGCGACCTTAACGCTCGGGGCAGGGGCTTCTCTGGAAACACCATATATTTT.

The genes are TRBV5-1 and TRBJ2-2; no firm D call. Trimming removed 1 base from V and 1 base from J, with 11 bases in between. Germline CDR1 reads SGHRS; CDR2 reads YFSETQ. This CDR3 is 16 amino acids long. In DNA form, the CDR3 reads TGCGCCAGCAGCTTGATACGGCCGGAGAACACCGGGGAGCTGTTTTTT. This encodes CASSLIRPENTGELFF.

There are a few counts of this clonotype. V is TRBV20-1 and J is TRBJ2-1, with no clear D. The CDR3 covers 11 residues. Looked up from germline, CDR1 is DFQATT and CDR2 is SNEGSKA (reference sequence). The V end was cut by 0 bases, the J end by 9 bases, with 6 bases between. This CDR3 reads CSARDFPEQFF. DNA of the CDR3: TGCAGTGCTAGAGATTTTCCTGAGCAGTTCTTC.

The V gene is TRBV6-2 or TRBV6-3, the J gene TRBJ2-4; perhaps TRBD2 as D (5 bases). V dropped 7 bases and J dropped 1 base, with 17 bases sitting between them. Germline V gene lookup returns CDR1 MNHEY and CDR2 SVGEGT. The CDR3 length is 16 residues. Here the CDR3 reads CASTYGKGSAKNIQYF. DNA for the CDR3: TGTGCCAGCACCTACGGGAAAGGGTCCGCCAAAAACATTCAGTACTTC.